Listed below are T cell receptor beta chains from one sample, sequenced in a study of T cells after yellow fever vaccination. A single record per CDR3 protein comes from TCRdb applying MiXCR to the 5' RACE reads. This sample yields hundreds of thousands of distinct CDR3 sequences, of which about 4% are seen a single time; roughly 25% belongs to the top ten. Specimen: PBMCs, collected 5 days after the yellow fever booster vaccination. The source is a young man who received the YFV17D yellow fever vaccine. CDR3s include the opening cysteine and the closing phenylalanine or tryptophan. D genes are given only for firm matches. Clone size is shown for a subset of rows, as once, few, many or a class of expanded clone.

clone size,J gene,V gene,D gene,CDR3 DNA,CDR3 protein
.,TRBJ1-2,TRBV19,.,TGTGCCAGTATTCCGGGCTACACAGCTAACTATGGCTACACCTTC,CASIPGYTANYGYTF
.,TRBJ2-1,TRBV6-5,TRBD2,TGTGCCAGCAGCCGACTTTTGGGAGCGGGGAACAATGAGCAGTTCTTC,CASSRLLGAGNNEQFF
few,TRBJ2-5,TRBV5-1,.,TGCGCCAGCAGCCGAAATTGGGAGACCCAGTACTTC,CASSRNWETQYF
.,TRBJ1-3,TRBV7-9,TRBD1,TGTGCCAGCAGCTTTAGGGGGCGATCTGGAAACACCATATATTTT,CASSFRGRSGNTIYF
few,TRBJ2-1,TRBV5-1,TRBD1,TGCGCCAGCAGCGCCGCCGGGACAGGGGGCTTGATTGAGCAGTTCTTC,CASSAAGTGGLIEQFF
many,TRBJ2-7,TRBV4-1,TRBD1,TGCGCCAGCAGCCAAGTGGGACAGACGGTGGGGCAGTACTTC,CASSQVGQTVGQYF
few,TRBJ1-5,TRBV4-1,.,TGCGCCAGCAGCCCGAGGGGGGTCAGCAATCAGCCCCAGCATTTT,CASSPRGVSNQPQHF
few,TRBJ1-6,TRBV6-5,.,TGTGCCAGCAGTTACTCTGCCCTTGGGAATTCACCCCTCCACTTT,CASSYSALGNSPLHF
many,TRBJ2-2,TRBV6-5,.,TGTGCCAGCAGTTACAGCGGCGACGACACCGGGGAGCTGTTTTTT,CASSYSGDDTGELFF
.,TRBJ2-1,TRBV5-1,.,TGCGCCAGCAGCTCAACTAGGGACCCAAGCCGTGAGCAGTTCTTC,CASSSTRDPSREQFF
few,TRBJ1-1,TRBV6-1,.,TGTGCCAGCAGCTCCCAGCCTCATGAAGCTTTCTTT,CASSSQPHEAFF
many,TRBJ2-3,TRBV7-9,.,TGTGCCAACTCCGTGACAGGCACAGATACGCAGTATTTT,CANSVTGTDTQYF
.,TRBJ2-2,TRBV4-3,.,TGCGCCAGCAGACGCGGGACGGCCCGGGACGGGGAGCTGTTTTTT,CASRRGTARDGELFF
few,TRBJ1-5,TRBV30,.,TGTGCCTGGAGTGTAATGGACCAGGCGCCCCAGCATTTT,CAWSVMDQAPQHF